These 14 T cell receptor beta chains were sequenced from one sample in a study of blood T cell repertoires in COVID-19. Clones were sequenced by immunoSEQ multiplex PCR, and TCRdb holds only the in-frame ones, with some missing. The sample carries around 100,000 clones, 86% recorded once. Sequenced input: PBMCs or T cells enriched from blood (not recorded which). The receptors shown here come from a woman aged 50 to 65 who had recovered from COVID-19.

This clone was seen a single time. This chain joins TRBV2 and TRBJ1-5; D perhaps matches TRBD1 (5 bases). V dropped 2 bases and J dropped 0 bases, with 8 bases sitting between them. Germline CDR1 and CDR2: SNHLY and FYNNEI. The length of the CDR3 is 15 residues. The DNA for the CDR3 is TGTGCCAGCAGTGAATCAGGGTATAGCAATCAGCCCCAGCATTTT. This codes for CASSESGYSNQPQHF.

This chain joins TRBV15 and TRBJ1-3; D remains unclear. In germline, CDR1 is LNHNV, CDR2 YYDKDF (reference sequence). Trimming removed 3 bases from V and 4 bases from J, with 7 bases in between. There are 13 residues in the CDR3. The CDR3 spells CATSSTAGNTIYF. CDR3 bases: TGTGCCACCAGCAGTACAGCCGGAAACACCATATATTTT.

This sequence joins TRBV30 and TRBJ2-5; no clear D. CDR1 is GTSNPN, CDR2 SVGIG, per germline (reference sequence). This CDR3 spans 13 amino acids. The V end was cut by 2 bases, the J end by 7 bases, with 14 bases between. This CDR3 is CAWSIGPSGTQYF. The DNA of the CDR3 is TGTGCCTGGAGTATTGGTCCTTCGGGGACCCAGTACTTC.

The chain is built from TRBV4-1 and TRBJ2-1; 7 bases agree with TRBD2. The germline gives CDR1 MGHRA, CDR2 YSYEKL. The CDR3 contains 16 residues. Trimming at V came to 0 bases and at J to 2 bases, leaving 4 bases not matched to a gene. CDR3 residues: CASSQESGATYNEQFF. Here the CDR3 DNA reads TGCGCCAGCAGCCAAGAAAGCGGGGCCACCTACAATGAGCAGTTCTTC.

As for this clone: This may stem from a read error, because a much larger clone lies one nucleotide away. The chain joins TRBV28 to TRBJ1-5, with unresolved D. Trimming left V 1 base short and J 1 base short, with 14 bases between. The CDR3 has 17 residues. The germline CDR1 and CDR2 sequences are MDHEN and SYDVKM. The DNA for the CDR3 is TGTGCCAGCAGTTTATCCGCACGGGTGAGAAGCAATCAGCCCCAGCATTTT. This sequence encodes CASSLSARVRSNQPQHF.

The J gene is TRBJ2-1, the V gene TRBV30, with a tentative D call TRBD2 (5 bases). The V end was cut by 2 bases, the J end by 4 bases, with 15 bases between. Germline V gene sequence: CDR1 GTSNPN, CDR2 SVGIG (reference sequence). CDR3 length equals 15 residues. CDR3 in amino acids: CAWSLGGSGYNEQFF. CDR3 bases: TGTGCCTGGAGTCTGGGCGGGTCGGGGTACAATGAGCAGTTCTTC.

The chain is built from TRBV15 and TRBJ1-2, with 10 bases that match TRBD1. The CDR3 sequence is 16 residues long. Germline trimming cut 2 bases from V and 0 bases from J; bases unmatched to any gene: 3. CDR1 is LNHNV and CDR2 is YYDKDF in the germline V gene (reference sequence). The CDR3 DNA reads TGTGCCACCAGCAGATCCGGGACAGGGGCTAACTATGGCTACACCTTC. Its protein product is CATSRSGTGANYGYTF. Supplemented by reference TRBV15 and TRBJ1-2, the full variable domain reads DAMVIQNPRYQVTQFGKPVTLSCSQTLNHNVMYWYQQKSSQAPKLLFHYYDKDFNNEADTPDNFQSRRPNTSFCFLDIRSPGLGDTAMYLCATSRSGTGANYGYTFGSGTRLTVV.

The rearrangement uses TRBV18 and TRBJ1-1; 11 bases map to TRBD1. CDR1 and CDR2 (germline): KGHSH, LQKENI. CDR3 size: 15 residues. Unmatched junction bases numbered 5, after V lost 3 bases and J lost 5 bases. The CDR3 is CASSPRTGGVTEAFF. CDR3 nucleotide sequence: TGTGCCAGCTCACCCCGGACAGGGGGCGTAACTGAAGCTTTCTTT. Using reference TRBV18 and TRBJ1-1 for the parts outside the CDR3, the full variable domain is NAGVMQNPRHLVRRRGQEARLRCSPMKGHSHVYWYRQLPEEGLKFMVYLQKENIIDESGMPKERFSAEFPKEGPSILRIQQVVRGDSAAYFCASSPRTGGVTEAFFGQGTRLTVV.

The chain couples TRBV5-1 to TRBJ2-3; 12 bases agree with TRBD2. The germline V gene has CDR1 SGHRS and CDR2 YFSETQ. V lost 4 bases and J lost 3; bases outside the gene matches: 15. This CDR3 has 19 amino acids. CDR3 coding DNA: TGCGCCAGCAGCCACGCTGGGCTAGCGGGAGGGCGACCGACAGATACGCAGTATTTT. This sequence encodes CASSHAGLAGGRPTDTQYF.

The gene calls are TRBV28 and TRBJ2-7, with D possibly TRBD2 on 5 matching bases. There are 14 residues in the CDR3. The V gene's germline CDR1 is MDHEN and CDR2 SYDVKM. V was pared by 7 bases and J by 4 bases, with 17 bases between. The CDR3 coding sequence is TGTGCCAGCATGAGGGCAAGTCCACCGTACGAGCAGTACTTC. It translates to CASMRASPPYEQYF. The entire variable domain, with the rest obtained from reference TRBV28 and TRBJ2-7, is as follows: DVKVTQSSRYLVKRTGEKVFLECVQDMDHENMFWYRQDPGLGLRLIYFSYDVKMKEKGDIPEGYSVSREKKERFSLILESASTNQTSMYLCASMRASPPYEQYFGPGTRLTVT.

The CDR3 coding sequence is TGTGCCAGCAGTTTGAATTTAGGGACATTCACATCGAGCTCCTATAATTCACCCCTCCACTTT. Translated, it gives CASSLNLGTFTSSSYNSPLHF. The rearrangement links TRBV28 to TRBJ1-6, with a possible D match to TRBD1 (6 bases). Trimming pared 3 bases from V and 0 bases from J, leaving 24 bases between. The CDR3 loop spans 21 amino acids. CDR1 and CDR2 (germline): MDHEN, SYDVKM.

V usage is TRBV9 and J usage is TRBJ2-7; a weak D match, TRBD2 (6 bases). CDR3 size: 14 residues. Trimming cost V 0 bases and J 3 bases, with 10 bases left between them. The germline V gene has CDR1 SGDLS and CDR2 YYNGEE. The CDR3, as DNA: TGTGCCAGCAGCGTAGAGAGTAGCGGCTACGAGCAGTACTTC. Residues: CASSVESSGYEQYF.

The chain couples TRBV9 to TRBJ2-2; 10 bases line up with TRBD1. Losses at the gene ends were 6 bases for V and 6 bases for J; bases not matched to a gene: 8. The CDR3 has 15 amino acids. Per germline, CDR1 SGDLS and CDR2 YYNGEE. As DNA, the CDR3 is TGTGCCAGCACCCCCGGGACAGGGGCGCCCGGGGAGCTGTTTTTT. Amino acid sequence: CASTPGTGAPGELFF.

CDR3 region: CASLRGGALNTEAFF. The CDR3 nucleotides read TGTGCCAGCCTTCGAGGGGGGGCGTTAAACACTGAAGCTTTCTTT. The chain employs TRBV27 and TRBJ1-1, with D perhaps TRBD1 (6 bases). V shed 8 bases and J shed 2 bases, with 18 bases lying between them. CDR3 length: 15 amino acids. Germline loops: CDR1 MNHEY, CDR2 SMNVEV (reference sequence).